The 3 T cell receptor beta chains given below trace back to one sample, sequenced in a study of PD-1 blockade in classical Hodgkin lymphoma. Here immunoSEQ multiplex PCR was the method, and the copy in TCRdb shows in-frame clones only, minus some. The data contain under 60,000 clones, approximately 86% of them singletons. The sample's time point: cycle 4 day 1 (C4D1), after more than 5 weeks of nivolumab. With no exception, relapse followed autologous stem cell transplantation in all patients, and brentuximab vedotin exposure varied. Source: peripheral blood mononuclear cells (PBMCs), taken before the fourth cycle of nivolumab. These receptors originate from a human donor with classical Hodgkin lymphoma.

The rearrangement uses TRBV5-1 and TRBJ2-1; tentative D call: TRBD2 (5 bases). The CDR3 length is 13 residues. V was clipped by 4 bases and J by 12 bases, with 17 bases between them. In germline, CDR1 is SGHRS, CDR2 YFSETQ. As DNA, the CDR3 is TGCGCCAGCAGCCCCCCCGGAACTGGGAGGCAGTTCTTC. This codes for CASSPPGTGRQFF. Variable domain in full (rest from reference TRBV5-1 and TRBJ2-1): KAGVTQTPRYLIKTRGQQVTLSCSPISGHRSVSWYQQTPGQGLQFLFEYFSETQRNKGNFPGRFSGRQFSNSRSEMNVSTLELGDSALYLCASSPPGTGRQFFGPGTRLTVL.

This chain joins TRBV9 and TRBJ2-3; perhaps TRBD2 as D (5 bases). The germline V and J ends were trimmed by 5 bases and 9 bases, with 22 bases remaining between them. The CDR3 spans 15 residues. Germline V gene data show CDR1 as SGDLS and CDR2 as YYNGEE. CDR3: CASSTTRREGETQYF. As DNA, the CDR3 is TGTGCCAGCAGTACTACCCGCCGAGAGGGAGAAACGCAGTATTTT. Filled out from reference TRBV9 and TRBJ2-3, the complete variable domain reads DSGVTQTPKHLITATGQRVTLRCSPRSGDLSVYWYQQSLDQGLQFLIQYYNGEERAKGNILERFSAQQFPDLHSELNLSSLELGDSALYFCASSTTRREGETQYFGPGTRLTVL.

The V and J genes are TRBV19 and TRBJ1-1; D may be TRBD1 (6 bases). Germline V gene sequence: CDR1 LNHDA, CDR2 SQIVND (reference sequence). This CDR3 spans 15 amino acids. The germline V and J ends were trimmed by 9 bases and 1 base, with 18 bases remaining between them. The CDR3 DNA reads TGTGCCAGCAGACACAGGGCAGGCGAGAACACTGAAGCTTTCTTT. Translating gives CASRHRAGENTEAFF. Drawing the rest from reference TRBV19 and TRBJ1-1, the complete variable domain is DGGITQSPKYLFRKEGQNVTLSCEQNLNHDAMYWYRQDPGQGLRLIYYSQIVNDFQKGDIAEGYSVSREKKESFPLTVTSAQKNPTAFYLCASRHRAGENTEAFFGQGTRLTVV.